This TCR beta chain came from a study of T cells in lung cancer brain metastases (dated by TCRdb to the late 2010s). With regard to the full study: Seventeen of the 20 patients had a history of tobacco use, with a median of around 41 pack-years. Eighteen of the 20 patients received no interval therapy between primary and metastasis resection. The primary and brain metastasis specimens were acquired a median of 348 days apart. TCR beta CDR3 repertoires were compared between fully resected primary non-small cell lung cancers and paired brain metastases. The cohort included about 20 patients who provided approximately 40 specimens, with each patient contributing one primary lung lesion and one brain metastasis. The median age of the patients at first diagnosis was roughly 50 years, and the group included roughly 9 males and 11 to 12 females. Primary and metastatic specimens both had an average DNA integrity number of roughly 4, with no significant difference between the two sites.

The junction shows trimming of 1 base on V and 4 bases on J, plus 12 bases between the germline ends. Measured from the cysteine to the phenylalanine, the CDR3 is 15 residues long. Here the CDR3 DNA is all that survives: 45 bases in frame from base 1. The CDR1 and CDR2 encoded by the germline V gene (reference sequence) are LNHNV and YYDKDF. Patients had resection for either synchronous oligometastatic disease or delayed recurrence of a solitary brain metastasis. To avoid including cancers other than NSCLC, any patient with a history of multiple malignancies was excluded. Using marked H&E slides as a guide, tumor areas were macrodissected from four to six unstained roughly 9.3 um sections that had been deparaffinized. All specimens were formalin-fixed and paraffin-embedded (FFPE). The AllPrep DNA/RNA FFPE Kit was used for extraction of genomic DNA. On this clone: Its antigen is currently not known. Per-base qualities were not stored, and no clone one base away is much larger.

Between about 2.24 and 5 ug genomic DNA was input per sample, and equal DNA input was given to paired samples. TCR beta libraries were built with the immunoSEQ hsTCRbeta Kit using multiplexed V and J gene primers in two PCR steps. The pooled libraries, together with positive and negative controls, were sequenced on an Illumina MiSeq running a 100-cycle paired-end protocol. Turning to the authors' computational methods: Raw data were processed by the immunoSEQ vendor into normalized, annotated TCR beta repertoire reports. Richness was defined as the number of unique clones by nucleotide sequence, and the iChao1 and Efron-Thisted estimators were used to extrapolate total richness. Pielou's evenness, Simpson's index, top-ten clone proportional abundance, and Morisita overlap index were used to characterize and compare paired lesions. Here the immuneACCESS table is served through TCRdb, limited to in-frame sequences with V and J called. Missing clones are a known gap in these copies; in checked studies unresolved V genes cover under half, and the rest lacks a known reason. Clone size and the V and J calls come from that table; the DNA yielded D and trimming. The sample table holds approximately 6,600 clones, of which 86% were seen once. Approximately 4.9% of the sample rests with the top ten.

Broad study findings and their caveats: DNA fragmentation in FFPE samples may have prevented retrieval of the complete infiltrating T cell repertoire. It was not possible to control for the effects of preoperative corticosteroids on T cell infiltration in brain metastases. Most clones were lesion-specific, with limited overlap between paired lesions (mean Morisita index 0.23). The ten most abundant clones accounted for a significantly larger fraction of the repertoire in brain metastases than in primaries, which suggests clonal expansion. Compared with their paired primaries, brain metastases had significantly fewer unique productive clones (median around 1,400 versus 4,600).

The rearranged chain carries TRBV15 and TRBJ2-3; the D gene lacks a confident call. The specimen was tumor tissue from the primary lung tumor. What this sample's cell subset or site label stands for: primary lung cancer lesion. The source is a man in his forties or fifties with non-small cell lung cancer. The CDR3 is CATSRAALAPDTQYF. The nucleotides read TGTGCCACCAGCAGAGCGGCTTTGGCGCCAGATACGCAGTATTTT.